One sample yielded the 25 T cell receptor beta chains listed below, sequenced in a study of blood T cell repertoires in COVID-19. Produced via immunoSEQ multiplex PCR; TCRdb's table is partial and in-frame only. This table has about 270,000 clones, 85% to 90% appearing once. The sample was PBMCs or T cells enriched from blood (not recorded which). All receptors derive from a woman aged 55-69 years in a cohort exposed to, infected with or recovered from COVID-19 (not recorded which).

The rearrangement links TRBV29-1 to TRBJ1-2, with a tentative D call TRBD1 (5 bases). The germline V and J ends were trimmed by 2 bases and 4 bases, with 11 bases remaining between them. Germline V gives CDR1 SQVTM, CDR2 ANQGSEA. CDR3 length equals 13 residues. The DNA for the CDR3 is TGCAGCGTTGAACCTGGGGCCGGCTATGGCTACACCTTC. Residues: CSVEPGAGYGYTF.

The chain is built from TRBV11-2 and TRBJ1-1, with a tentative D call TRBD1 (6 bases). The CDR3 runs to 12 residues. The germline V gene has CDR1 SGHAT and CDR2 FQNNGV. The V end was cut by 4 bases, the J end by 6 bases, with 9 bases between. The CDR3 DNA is TGTGCCAGCAGCTACCGACAGGCTGAAGCTTTCTTT. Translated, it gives CASSYRQAEAFF.

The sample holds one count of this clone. CDR3 nucleotides: TGTGCCAGCAGGCTGAGCGGGCACTCCTACGAGCAGTACTTC. This translates into CASRLSGHSYEQYF. The chain links TRBV2 to TRBJ2-7, with TRBD2 as a possible D gene (6 bases). V lost 6 bases, J lost 0 bases, and 12 bases lay in between. The CDR3 loop spans 14 amino acids. Germline V gene lookup returns CDR1 SNHLY and CDR2 FYNNEI.

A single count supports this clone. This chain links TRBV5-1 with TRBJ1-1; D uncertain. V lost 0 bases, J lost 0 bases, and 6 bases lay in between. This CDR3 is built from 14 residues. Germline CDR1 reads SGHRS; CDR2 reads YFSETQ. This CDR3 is CASSLGQVNTEAFF. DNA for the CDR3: TGCGCCAGCAGCTTGGGGCAGGTGAACACTGAAGCTTTCTTT.

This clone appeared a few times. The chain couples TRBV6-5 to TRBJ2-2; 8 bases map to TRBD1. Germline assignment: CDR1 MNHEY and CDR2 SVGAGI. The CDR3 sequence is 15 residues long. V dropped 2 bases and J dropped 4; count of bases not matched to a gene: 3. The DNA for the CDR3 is TGTGCCAGCAGTTACGACAGGGGATCCACCGGGGAGCTGTTTTTT. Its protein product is CASSYDRGSTGELFF.

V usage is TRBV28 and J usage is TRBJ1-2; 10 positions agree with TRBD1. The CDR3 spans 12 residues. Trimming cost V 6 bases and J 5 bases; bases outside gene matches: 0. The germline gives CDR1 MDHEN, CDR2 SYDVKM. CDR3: CASRGQGYGYTF. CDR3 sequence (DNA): TGTGCCAGCAGGGGACAGGGGTATGGCTACACCTTC.

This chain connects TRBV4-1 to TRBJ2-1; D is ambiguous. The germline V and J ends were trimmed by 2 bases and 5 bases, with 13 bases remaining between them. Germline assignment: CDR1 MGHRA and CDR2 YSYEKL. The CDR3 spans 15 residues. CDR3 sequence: CASSQPARYNNEQFF. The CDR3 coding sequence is TGCGCCAGCAGCCAACCTGCCAGGTACAACAATGAGCAGTTCTTC.

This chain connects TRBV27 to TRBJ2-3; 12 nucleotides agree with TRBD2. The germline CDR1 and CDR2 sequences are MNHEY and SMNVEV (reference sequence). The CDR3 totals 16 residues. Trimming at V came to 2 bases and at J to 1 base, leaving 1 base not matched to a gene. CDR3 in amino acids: CASSLRLAGGTDTQYF. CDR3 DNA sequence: TGTGCCAGCAGTTTAAGACTAGCGGGAGGCACAGATACGCAGTATTTT.

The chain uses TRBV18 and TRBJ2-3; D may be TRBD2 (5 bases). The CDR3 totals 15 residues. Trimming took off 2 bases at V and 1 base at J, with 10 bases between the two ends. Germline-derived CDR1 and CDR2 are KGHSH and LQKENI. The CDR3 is CASSPAVGGTDTQYF. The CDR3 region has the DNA TGTGCCAGCTCACCAGCCGTCGGGGGCACAGATACGCAGTATTTT.

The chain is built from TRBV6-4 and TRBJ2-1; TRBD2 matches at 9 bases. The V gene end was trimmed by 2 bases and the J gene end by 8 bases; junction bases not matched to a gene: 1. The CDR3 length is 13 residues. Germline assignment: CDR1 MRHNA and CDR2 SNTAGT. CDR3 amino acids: CASSDGLAYEQFF. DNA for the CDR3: TGTGCCAGCAGTGACGGACTAGCGTATGAGCAGTTCTTC.

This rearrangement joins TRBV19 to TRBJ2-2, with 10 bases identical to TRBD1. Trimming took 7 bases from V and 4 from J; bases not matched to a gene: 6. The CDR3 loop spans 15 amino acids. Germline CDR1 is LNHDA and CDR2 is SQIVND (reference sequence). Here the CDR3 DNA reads TGTGCCAGTACTCCCCGGACAGGGGGCACCGGGGAGCTGTTTTTT. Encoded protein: CASTPRTGGTGELFF.

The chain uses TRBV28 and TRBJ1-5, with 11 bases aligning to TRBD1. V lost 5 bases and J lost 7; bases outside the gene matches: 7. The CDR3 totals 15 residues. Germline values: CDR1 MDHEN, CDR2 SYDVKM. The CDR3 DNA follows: TGTGCCAGCAGTCCCAGGACAGGGGGCAGCCAGCCCCAGCATTTT. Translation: CASSPRTGGSQPQHF.

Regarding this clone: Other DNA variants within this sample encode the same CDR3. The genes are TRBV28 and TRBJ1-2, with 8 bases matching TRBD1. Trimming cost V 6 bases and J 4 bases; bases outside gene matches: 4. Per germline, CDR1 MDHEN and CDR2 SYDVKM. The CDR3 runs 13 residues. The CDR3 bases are TGTGCCAGCAGGCCGGGACAGGTCTATGGCTACACCTTC. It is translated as CASRPGQVYGYTF.

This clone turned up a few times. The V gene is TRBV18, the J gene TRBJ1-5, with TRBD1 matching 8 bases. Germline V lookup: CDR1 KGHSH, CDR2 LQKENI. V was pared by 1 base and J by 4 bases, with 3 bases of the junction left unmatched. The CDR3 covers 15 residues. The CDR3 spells CASSPQGQANQPQHF. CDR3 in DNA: TGTGCCAGCTCACCACAGGGACAGGCTAATCAGCCCCAGCATTTT.

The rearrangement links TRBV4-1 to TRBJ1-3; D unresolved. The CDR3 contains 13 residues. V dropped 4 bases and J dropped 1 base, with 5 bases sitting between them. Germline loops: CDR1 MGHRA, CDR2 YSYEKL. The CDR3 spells CASSPGSGNTIYF. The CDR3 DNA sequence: TGCGCCAGCAGCCCGGGTTCTGGAAACACCATATATTTT.

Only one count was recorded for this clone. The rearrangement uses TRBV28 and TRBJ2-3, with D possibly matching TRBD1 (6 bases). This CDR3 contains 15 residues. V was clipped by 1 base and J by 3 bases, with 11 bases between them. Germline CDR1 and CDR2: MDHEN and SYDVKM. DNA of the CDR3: TGTGCCAGCAGTTTATCCGGCAGGGGAACAGATACGCAGTATTTT. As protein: CASSLSGRGTDTQYF.

CDR3 coding DNA: TGCGCCAGCAGCTTTAAGTGGGACAGGGGGCACGAGCAGTACTTC. Translating gives CASSFKWDRGHEQYF. This chain connects TRBV5-1 to TRBJ2-7, with 12 bases identical to TRBD1. CDR3 length equals 15 residues. The germline CDR1 and CDR2 sequences are SGHRS and YFSETQ. V lost 2 bases to trimming and J lost 5 bases; unmatched junction nucleotides: 5.

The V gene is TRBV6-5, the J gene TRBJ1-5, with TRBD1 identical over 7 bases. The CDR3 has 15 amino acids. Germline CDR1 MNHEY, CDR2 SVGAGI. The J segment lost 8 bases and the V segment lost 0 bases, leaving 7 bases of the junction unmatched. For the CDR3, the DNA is TGTGCCAGCAGTTACTCAGGAGGGGGCCGTGAGCCCCAGCATTTT. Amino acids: CASSYSGGGREPQHF.

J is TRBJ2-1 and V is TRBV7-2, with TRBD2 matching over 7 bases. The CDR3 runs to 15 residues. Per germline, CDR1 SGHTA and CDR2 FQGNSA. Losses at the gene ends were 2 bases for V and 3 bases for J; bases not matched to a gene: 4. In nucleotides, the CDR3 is TGTGCCAGCAGCTTATCCTGGGAGGGCTACAATGAGCAGTTCTTC. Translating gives CASSLSWEGYNEQFF.

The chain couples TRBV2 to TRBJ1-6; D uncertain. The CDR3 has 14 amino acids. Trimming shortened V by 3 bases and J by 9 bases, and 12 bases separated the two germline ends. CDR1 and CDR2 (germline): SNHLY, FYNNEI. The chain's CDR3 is CASSEWRELSPLHF. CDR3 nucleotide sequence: TGTGCCAGCAGTGAGTGGAGGGAGCTTTCACCCCTCCACTTT.

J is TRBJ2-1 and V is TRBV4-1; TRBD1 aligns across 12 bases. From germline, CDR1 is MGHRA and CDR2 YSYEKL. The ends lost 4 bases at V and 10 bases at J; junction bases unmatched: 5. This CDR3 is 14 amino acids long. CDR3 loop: CASSRGTGGREQFF. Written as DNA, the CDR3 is TGCGCCAGCAGCCGAGGGACAGGGGGCAGGGAGCAGTTCTTC.

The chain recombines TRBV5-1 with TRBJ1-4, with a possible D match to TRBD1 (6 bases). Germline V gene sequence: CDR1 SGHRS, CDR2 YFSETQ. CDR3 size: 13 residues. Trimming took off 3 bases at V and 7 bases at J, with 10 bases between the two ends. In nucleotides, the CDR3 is TGCGCCAGCAGCTATATGACAGGTGAAAAACTGTTTTTT. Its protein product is CASSYMTGEKLFF.

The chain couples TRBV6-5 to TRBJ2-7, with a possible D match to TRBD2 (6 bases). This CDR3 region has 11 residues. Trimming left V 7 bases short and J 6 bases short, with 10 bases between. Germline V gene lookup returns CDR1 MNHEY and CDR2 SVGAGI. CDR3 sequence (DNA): TGTGCCAGCACCCAGGGAGGCGAGCAGTACTTC. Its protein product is CASTQGGEQYF.

The CDR3: CASSFVLGQAFYGYTF. The CDR3 nucleotides read TGTGCCAGCAGCTTCGTTTTGGGACAGGCCTTCTATGGCTACACCTTC. The chain couples TRBV5-4 to TRBJ1-2; TRBD1 agrees at 8 bases. Germline CDR1 is SGHNT and CDR2 is YYREEE (reference sequence). The CDR3 length is 16 residues. J lost 4 bases, V lost 2 bases, and 10 bases had no gene match.

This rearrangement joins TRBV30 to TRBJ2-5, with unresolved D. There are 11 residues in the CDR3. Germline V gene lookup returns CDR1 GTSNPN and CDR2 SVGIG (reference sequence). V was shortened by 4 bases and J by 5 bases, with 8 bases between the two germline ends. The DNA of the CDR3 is TGTGCCTGGACGGTTAGTGAGACCCAGTACTTC. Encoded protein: CAWTVSETQYF.